A selection of T cell receptor beta chains follows, all from one sample in a study of T cell responses to AZD1222 COVID-19 vaccine. Libraries were prepared by immunoSEQ multiplex PCR; TCRdb keeps only in-frame clonotypes and omits some of them. This sample has roughly 150,000 clones, with roughly 89% found just once. This specimen consisted of peripheral blood, obtained on day 0 of AZD1222 vaccination. The receptors here all came from an adult in good health. The conserved cysteine and the conserved F or W are not part of the CDR3 here.

J: TRBJ1-2
V: TRBV6-2/TRBV6-3
CDR3: ASSYKDRYGYT

J: TRBJ1-5
V: TRBV19
CDR3: ASQVRHRNQPQH

J: TRBJ2-5
V: TRBV18
CDR3: ASSPKVASGKETQY

J: TRBJ1-2
V: TRBV5-1
CDR3: ASSLGEAGGAYGYT

J: TRBJ2-2
V: TRBV11-2
CDR3: ASSSQGLNTGELF

J: TRBJ2-7
V: TRBV7-2
CDR3: ASSSTGHYEQY

J: TRBJ2-5
V: TRBV11-2
CDR3: ASSLIAETQY

J: TRBJ1-5
V: TRBV6-1
CDR3: ASSVQTGFVVGNQPQH

J: TRBJ1-6
V: TRBV19
CDR3: ASSPGRLSSYNSPLH

J: TRBJ2-3
V: TRBV19
CDR3: ASSSDLRATDTQY

J: TRBJ1-2
V: TRBV6-5
CDR3: ASSYSLREGYT

J: TRBJ2-7
V: TRBV11-2
CDR3: ASSLAGGSEQY

J: TRBJ2-1
V: TRBV7-9
CDR3: ASSLEGGYSYNEQF

J: TRBJ2-7
V: TRBV5-4
CDR3: ASSLWGAGQTYEQY

J: TRBJ1-1
V: TRBV30
CDR3: AWSLNRNTEAF

J: TRBJ1-2
V: TRBV11-2
CDR3: ASSLAGVNYGYT

J: TRBJ1-2
V: TRBV24-1
CDR3: ATSDPTGKRYGYT

J: TRBJ2-1
V: TRBV5-1
CDR3: ASSLVAGNGNEQF

J: TRBJ2-1
V: TRBV2
CDR3: ASSSRTSGGRNEQF

J: TRBJ1-4
V: TRBV4-1
CDR3: ASSPTPHNRPNEKLF

J: TRBJ1-6
V: TRBV19
CDR3: ASSPQRGSPLH

J: TRBJ1-2
V: TRBV7-2
CDR3: ASSPGQGYGYT

J: TRBJ1-5
V: TRBV18
CDR3: ASSGDSNQPQH

J: TRBJ1-1
V: TRBV18
CDR3: ASSLQRDTEAF

J: TRBJ2-7
V: TRBV19
CDR3: ASSIRDSGGREQY

J: TRBJ2-2
V: TRBV19
CDR3: ASSIGQNTGELF

J: TRBJ2-7
V: TRBV6-5
CDR3: ASTRDRVTYEQY

J: TRBJ1-2
V: TRBV29-1
CDR3: SVEGQGSGYT

J: TRBJ2-3
V: TRBV6-5
CDR3: ASSYGPSADTQY

J: TRBJ2-2
V: TRBV6-2/TRBV6-3
CDR3: ASSRTGSNTGELF

J: TRBJ2-1
V: TRBV3-1/TRBV3-2
CDR3: ASSQVVGRNEQF

J: TRBJ2-3
V: TRBV2
CDR3: ASTVTTDTQY

J: TRBJ2-1
V: TRBV9
CDR3: ASSPRRAGYNEQF

J: TRBJ1-3
V: TRBV2
CDR3: ASVARQIQISGNTIY

J: TRBJ2-1
V: TRBV6-5
CDR3: ASSRQGGNEQF

J: TRBJ1-6
V: TRBV11-2
CDR3: ASSPHGGPNSPLH

J: TRBJ1-5
V: TRBV16
CDR3: ASSIQGASNQPQH

J: TRBJ2-7
V: TRBV29-1
CDR3: SVEEGDRGYEQY

J: TRBJ1-6
V: TRBV5-5
CDR3: ASRGQSSYNSPLH

J: TRBJ2-7
V: TRBV5-6
CDR3: ASSLSSYEQY

J: TRBJ2-7
V: TRBV5-6
CDR3: ASSLGDIGSYEQY

J: TRBJ2-1
V: TRBV7-2
CDR3: ASSQTGTGYNEQF

J: TRBJ1-2
V: TRBV2
CDR3: ASSSEPRYGYT

J: TRBJ2-5
V: TRBV18
CDR3: ASSPPGLGFKETQY

J: TRBJ1-2
V: TRBV9
CDR3: ASSVDQRNYGYT

J: TRBJ1-5
V: TRBV6-2/TRBV6-3
CDR3: ASSYEGRVNQPQH

J: TRBJ1-1
V: TRBV18
CDR3: ASSPLSWQGINNTEAF